The present entry profiles one T cell receptor (beta chain) with its context. Its matching antigen is unknown. Focal radiation was given together with CTLA-4 blockade (ipilimumab) to patients with chemo-refractory metastatic non-small-cell lung cancer. This CDR3 region has 16 residues. The V and J ends lost 6 bases and 5 bases, in that order; junction bases with no gene match: 15. Germline CDR1 reads SNHLY; CDR2 reads FYNNEI. Generated by immunoSEQ multiplex PCR, the TCRdb table keeps only in-frame clones and is missing some. The table records approximately 69,000 clones, around 80% of them present only once. This specimen comes from a study of radiotherapy plus CTLA-4 blockade in lung cancer. Study context: Objective responses were documented in roughly 20% of patients, with disease control in approximately 31%.

Overall study results and limits: Reported findings show early blood T cell clone dynamics, with interferon-beta, best predicted response.

The TCR was taken from a human donor with non-small cell lung cancer who had a complete response to radiotherapy plus ipilimumab. V gene TRBV2 combines with J gene TRBJ2-5, with 7 nucleotides matching TRBD2. The sample consisted of peripheral blood, taken from a patient treated with radiotherapy plus ipilimumab. For the CDR3, the DNA is TGTGCCAGCAGCCCAACGGTTCGCGGGGGACTGGAGACCCAGTACTTC. It encodes CASSPTVRGGLETQYF.